The clone carrying this T cell receptor (beta chain) has ten or more counts. From RNA, the CDR3 regions of TCR beta chains were amplified and sequenced. The authors performed first-round RT-PCR with HTBI primers and then a second-round multiplex PCR. TCRdb passed the multiplex PCR reads through MiXCR, listing each CDR3 protein once. In the table there are over 200,000 distinct CDR3 sequences, approximately 29% of which are singletons. Symptoms, serum thyroxine and TRAb, thyroid ultrasound, and orbital computed tomography formed the diagnostic basis. This entry comes from a study of Graves' ophthalmopathy and Graves' hyperthyroidism. V was clipped by 3 bases and J by 2 bases; unmatched bases: 10. Germline V gene sequence: CDR1 SGHRS, CDR2 YFSETQ. CDR3 length: 16 amino acids.

Sequencing was carried out using peripheral blood. This chain connects TRBV5-1 to TRBJ2-7; TRBD2 agrees at 8 bases. This sequence was found in a man aged 45 to 65 with Graves' ophthalmopathy. The CDR3 nucleotides read TGCGCCAGCAGCTCGCAGATAGCGGGAACCCCCTACGAGCAGTACTTC. It specifies CASSSQIAGTPYEQYF.